This TCR beta chain was obtained from a study of cytomegalovirus exposure and HLA in healthy donors. On this clone itself: What it recognizes is unknown.

CDR3 length equals 15 residues. Germline V gene sequence: CDR1 SGHAT, CDR2 FQNNGV. Between the trimmed V and J ends, which lost 1 base and 0 bases, there was a span of 10 bases. Study findings and constraints: Available immune exposure information covered CMV serostatus only.

With 60 Vbeta and 13 Jbeta primers, the PCR was carried out. Clones were sequenced by immunoSEQ multiplex PCR, and TCRdb holds only the in-frame ones, with some missing. This sample carries 130,000 to 150,000 clones, roughly 79% of them seen once, and the ten largest clones take 6.7%. The sequenced sample consisted of PBMCs. The source of this sequence is a woman aged 40 to 49 in good health and CMV-seropositive. This rearrangement joins TRBV11-2 to TRBJ2-7, with D possibly matching TRBD1 (6 bases). CDR3 sequence: CASSLAQGFSYEQYF. In DNA, the CDR3 is TGTGCCAGCAGCTTAGCCCAGGGGTTCTCCTACGAGCAGTACTTC.